This T cell receptor (beta chain) derives from a study of response to subunit inactivated influenza vaccine. The study, taken as a whole, reports: New T cells are recruited in small numbers by each seasonal influenza vaccination, according to the authors' suggestion.

V was shortened by 4 bases and J by 5 bases, with 11 bases between the two germline ends. CDR3 length equals 13 residues. Germline values: CDR1 MNHEY, CDR2 SMNVEV (reference sequence). TCRdb reprocessed the RT-PCR reads via MiXCR and lists one record per CDR3 protein. This sample carries hundreds of thousands of distinct CDR3 sequences, approximately 10% of them seen once, and the ten largest clones take roughly 10%. With respect to this clonotype: The antigen remains undetermined.

The sequencing here drew on PBMCs from blood, taken on the day of vaccination. This TCR came from a man over 45 who received an inactivated influenza vaccine. The V gene is TRBV27, the J gene TRBJ2-5, with a weak D call TRBD2 (6 bases). The CDR3, as DNA: TGTGCCAGCAGTTCTGGAGGGCGGGAGACCCAGTACTTC. It specifies CASSSGGRETQYF.